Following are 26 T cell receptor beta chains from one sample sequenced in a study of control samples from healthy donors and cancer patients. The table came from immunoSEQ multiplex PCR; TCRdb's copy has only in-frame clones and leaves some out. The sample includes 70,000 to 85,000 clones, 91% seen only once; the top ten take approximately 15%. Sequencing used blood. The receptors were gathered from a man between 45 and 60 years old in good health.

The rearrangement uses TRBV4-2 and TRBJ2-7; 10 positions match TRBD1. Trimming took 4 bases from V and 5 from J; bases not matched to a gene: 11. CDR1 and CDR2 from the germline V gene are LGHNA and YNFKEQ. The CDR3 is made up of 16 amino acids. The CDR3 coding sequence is TGTGCCAGCAGCCCACGACAACCCGGGACAGGGGACGAGCAGTACTTC. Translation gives CASSPRQPGTGDEQYF.

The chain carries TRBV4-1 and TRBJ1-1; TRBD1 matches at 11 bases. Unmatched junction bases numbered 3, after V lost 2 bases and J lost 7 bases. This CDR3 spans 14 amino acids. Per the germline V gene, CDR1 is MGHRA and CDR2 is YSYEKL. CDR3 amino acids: CASSQPGQGVEAFF. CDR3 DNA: TGCGCCAGCAGCCAACCGGGACAGGGGGTTGAAGCTTTCTTT.

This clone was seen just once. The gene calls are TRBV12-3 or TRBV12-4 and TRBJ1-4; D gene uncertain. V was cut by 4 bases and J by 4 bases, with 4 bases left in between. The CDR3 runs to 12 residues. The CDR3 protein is CASSWSNEKLFF. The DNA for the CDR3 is TGTGCCAGCAGTTGGAGTAATGAAAAACTGTTTTTT.

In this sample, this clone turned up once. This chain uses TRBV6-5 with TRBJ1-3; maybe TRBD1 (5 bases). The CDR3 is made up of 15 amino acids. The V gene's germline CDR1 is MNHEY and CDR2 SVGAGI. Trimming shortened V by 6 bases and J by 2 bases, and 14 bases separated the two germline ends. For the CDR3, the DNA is TGTGCCAGCAGCGTATCGACAGCTCCTGGAAACACCATATATTTT. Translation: CASSVSTAPGNTIYF.

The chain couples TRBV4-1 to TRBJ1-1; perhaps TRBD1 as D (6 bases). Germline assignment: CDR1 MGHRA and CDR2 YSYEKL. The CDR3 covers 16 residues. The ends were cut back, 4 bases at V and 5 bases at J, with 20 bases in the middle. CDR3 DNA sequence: TGCGCCAGCAGCCTAGTTCAAACCGGGGGCCGGACTGAAGCTTTCTTT. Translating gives CASSLVQTGGRTEAFF.

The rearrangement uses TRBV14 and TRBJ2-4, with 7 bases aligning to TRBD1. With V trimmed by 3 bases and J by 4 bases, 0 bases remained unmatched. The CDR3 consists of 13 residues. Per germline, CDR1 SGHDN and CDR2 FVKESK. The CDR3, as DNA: TGTGCCAGCAGCCAGGGACAGAAAAACATTCAGTACTTC. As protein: CASSQGQKNIQYF.

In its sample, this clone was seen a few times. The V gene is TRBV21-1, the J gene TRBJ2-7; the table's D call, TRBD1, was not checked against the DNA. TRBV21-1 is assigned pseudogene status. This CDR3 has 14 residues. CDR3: CASSKASICREQYF. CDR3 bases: TGTGCCAGCAGCAAAGCTTCCATTTGCAGGGAGCAGTACTTC.

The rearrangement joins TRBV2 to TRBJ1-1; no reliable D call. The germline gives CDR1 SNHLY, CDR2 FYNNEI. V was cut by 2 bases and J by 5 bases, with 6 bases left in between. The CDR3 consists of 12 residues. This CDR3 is CASSELWTEAFF. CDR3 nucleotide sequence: TGTGCCAGCAGTGAATTGTGGACTGAAGCTTTCTTT.

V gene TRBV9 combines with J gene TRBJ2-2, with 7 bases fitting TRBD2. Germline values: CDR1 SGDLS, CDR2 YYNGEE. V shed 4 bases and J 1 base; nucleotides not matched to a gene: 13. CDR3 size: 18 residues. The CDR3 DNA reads TGTGCCAGCAGCCGTCGCGGTCGCGGGGGTGGGAACACCGGGGAGCTGTTTTTT. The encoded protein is CASSRRGRGGGNTGELFF.

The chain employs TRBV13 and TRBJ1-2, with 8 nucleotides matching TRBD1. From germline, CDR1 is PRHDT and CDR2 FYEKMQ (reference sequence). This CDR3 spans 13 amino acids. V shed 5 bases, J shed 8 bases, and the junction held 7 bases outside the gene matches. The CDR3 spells CASSLQGARGYTF. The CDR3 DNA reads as TGTGCCAGCAGCCTCCAGGGGGCGAGGGGCTACACCTTC.

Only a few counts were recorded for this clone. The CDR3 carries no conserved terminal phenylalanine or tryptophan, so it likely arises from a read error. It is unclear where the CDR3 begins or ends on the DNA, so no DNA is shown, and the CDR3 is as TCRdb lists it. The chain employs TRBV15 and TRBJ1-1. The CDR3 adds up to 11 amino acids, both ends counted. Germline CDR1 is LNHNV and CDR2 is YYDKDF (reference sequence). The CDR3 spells CATSRAGLQGC.

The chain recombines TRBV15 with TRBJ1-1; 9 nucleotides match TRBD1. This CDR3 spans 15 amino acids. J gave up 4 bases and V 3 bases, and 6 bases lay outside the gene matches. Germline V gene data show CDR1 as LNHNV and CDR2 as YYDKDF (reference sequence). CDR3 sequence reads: CATSSNRGLGTEAFF. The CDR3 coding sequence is TGTGCCACCAGCAGTAACAGGGGGCTTGGCACTGAAGCTTTCTTT.

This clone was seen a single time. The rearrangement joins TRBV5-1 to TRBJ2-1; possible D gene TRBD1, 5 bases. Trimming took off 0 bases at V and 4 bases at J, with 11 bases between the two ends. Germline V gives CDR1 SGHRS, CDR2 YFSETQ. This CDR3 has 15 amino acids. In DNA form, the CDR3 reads TGCGCCAGCAGCTTGGCCGACCGGACATACAATGAGCAGTTCTTC. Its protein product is CASSLADRTYNEQFF.

The chain's CDR3 is CASSLGDRRTGAEAFF. CDR3 nucleotide sequence: TGTGCCAGCAGCTTGGGGGACAGGAGAACAGGCGCTGAAGCTTTCTTT. The V call is TRBV7-2, the J call TRBJ1-1; 8 bases agree with TRBD1. The germline CDR1 and CDR2 sequences are SGHTA and FQGNSA. The CDR3 has 16 amino acids. Unmatched junction bases numbered 12, after V lost 3 bases and J lost 6 bases.

CDR3 region: CAWRGAGRSREAFF. Here the CDR3 DNA reads TGTGCCTGGAGGGGAGCCGGCCGTTCCCGTGAAGCTTTCTTT. V gene TRBV30 combines with J gene TRBJ1-1, with D unclear. The CDR3 has 14 residues. Per the germline V gene, CDR1 is GTSNPN and CDR2 is SVGIG (reference sequence). Trimming stripped 3 bases from V and 7 bases from J, with 18 bases between.

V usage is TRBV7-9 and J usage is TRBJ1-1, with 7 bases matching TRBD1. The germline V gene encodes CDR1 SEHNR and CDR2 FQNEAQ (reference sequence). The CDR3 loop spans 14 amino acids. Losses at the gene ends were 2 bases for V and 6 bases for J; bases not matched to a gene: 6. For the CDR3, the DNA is TGTGCCAGCAGCTTAAGGGGGCGAGAGGCTGAAGCTTTCTTT. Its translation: CASSLRGREAEAFF.

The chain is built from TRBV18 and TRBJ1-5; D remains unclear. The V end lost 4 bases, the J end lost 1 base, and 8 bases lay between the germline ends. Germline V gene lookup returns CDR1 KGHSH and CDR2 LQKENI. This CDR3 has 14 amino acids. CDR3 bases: TGTGCCAGCTCACAATCCAAGAGCAATCAGCCCCAGCATTTT. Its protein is CASSQSKSNQPQHF. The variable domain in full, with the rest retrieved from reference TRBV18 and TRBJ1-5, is NAGVMQNPRHLVRRRGQEARLRCSPMKGHSHVYWYRQLPEEGLKFMVYLQKENIIDESGMPKERFSAEFPKEGPSILRIQQVVRGDSAAYFCASSQSKSNQPQHFGDGTRLSIL.

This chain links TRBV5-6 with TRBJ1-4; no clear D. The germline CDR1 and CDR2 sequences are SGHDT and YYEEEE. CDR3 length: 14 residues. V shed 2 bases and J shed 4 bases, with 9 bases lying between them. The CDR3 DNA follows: TGTGCCAGCAGCTTTGCGATAGATAATGAAAAACTGTTTTTT. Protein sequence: CASSFAIDNEKLFF.

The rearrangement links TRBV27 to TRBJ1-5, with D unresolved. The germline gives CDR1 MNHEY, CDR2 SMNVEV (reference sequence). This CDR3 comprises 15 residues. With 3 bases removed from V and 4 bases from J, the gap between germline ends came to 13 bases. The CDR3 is CASSFRSNGNQPQHF. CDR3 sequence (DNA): TGTGCCAGCAGTTTTAGGAGTAACGGGAATCAGCCCCAGCATTTT.

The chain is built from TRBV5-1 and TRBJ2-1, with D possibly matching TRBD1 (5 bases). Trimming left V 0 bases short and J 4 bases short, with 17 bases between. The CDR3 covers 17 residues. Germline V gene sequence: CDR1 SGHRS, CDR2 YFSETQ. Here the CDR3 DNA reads TGCGCCAGCAGCTTGGACCCCCAGGGCCGCCTATACAATGAGCAGTTCTTC. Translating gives CASSLDPQGRLYNEQFF.

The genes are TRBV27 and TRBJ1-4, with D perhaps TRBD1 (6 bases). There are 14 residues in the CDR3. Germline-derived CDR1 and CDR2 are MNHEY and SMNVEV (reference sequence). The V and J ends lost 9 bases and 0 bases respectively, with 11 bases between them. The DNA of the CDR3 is TGTGCCAGTTCCCGGACAGCAACTAATGAAAAACTGTTTTTT. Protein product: CASSRTATNEKLFF.

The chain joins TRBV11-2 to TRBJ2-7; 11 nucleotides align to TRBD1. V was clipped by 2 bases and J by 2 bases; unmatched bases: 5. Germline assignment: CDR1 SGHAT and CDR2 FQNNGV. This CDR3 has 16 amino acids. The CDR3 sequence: CASSLLPGQGAYEQYF. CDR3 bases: TGTGCCAGCAGCTTATTGCCGGGACAGGGGGCCTACGAGCAGTACTTC.

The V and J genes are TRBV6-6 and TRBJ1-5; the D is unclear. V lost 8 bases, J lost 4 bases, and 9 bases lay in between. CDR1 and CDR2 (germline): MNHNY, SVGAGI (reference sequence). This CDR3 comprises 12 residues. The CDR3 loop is CASGEGNQPQHF. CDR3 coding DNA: TGTGCCAGCGGGGAAGGAAATCAGCCCCAGCATTTT.

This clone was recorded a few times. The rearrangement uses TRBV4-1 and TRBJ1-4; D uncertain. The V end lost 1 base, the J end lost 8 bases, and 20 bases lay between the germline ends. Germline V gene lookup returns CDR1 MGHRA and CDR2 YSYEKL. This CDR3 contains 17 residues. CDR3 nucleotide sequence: TGCGCCAGCAGCCAAGTCGATATGGGGTTCCCTCGAGAAAAACTGTTTTTT. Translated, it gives CASSQVDMGFPREKLFF.

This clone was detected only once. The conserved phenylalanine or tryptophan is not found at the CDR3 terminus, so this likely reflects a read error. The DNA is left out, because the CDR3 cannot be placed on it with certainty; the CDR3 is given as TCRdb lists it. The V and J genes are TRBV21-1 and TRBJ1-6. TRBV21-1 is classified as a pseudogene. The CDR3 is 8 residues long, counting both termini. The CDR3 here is CASNIQGY.

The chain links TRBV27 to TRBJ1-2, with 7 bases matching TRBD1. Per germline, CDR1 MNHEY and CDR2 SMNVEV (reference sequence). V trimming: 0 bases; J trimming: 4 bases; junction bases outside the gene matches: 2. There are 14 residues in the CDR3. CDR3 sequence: CASSLSAGGYGYTF. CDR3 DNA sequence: TGTGCCAGCAGTTTATCGGCAGGGGGCTATGGCTACACCTTC.